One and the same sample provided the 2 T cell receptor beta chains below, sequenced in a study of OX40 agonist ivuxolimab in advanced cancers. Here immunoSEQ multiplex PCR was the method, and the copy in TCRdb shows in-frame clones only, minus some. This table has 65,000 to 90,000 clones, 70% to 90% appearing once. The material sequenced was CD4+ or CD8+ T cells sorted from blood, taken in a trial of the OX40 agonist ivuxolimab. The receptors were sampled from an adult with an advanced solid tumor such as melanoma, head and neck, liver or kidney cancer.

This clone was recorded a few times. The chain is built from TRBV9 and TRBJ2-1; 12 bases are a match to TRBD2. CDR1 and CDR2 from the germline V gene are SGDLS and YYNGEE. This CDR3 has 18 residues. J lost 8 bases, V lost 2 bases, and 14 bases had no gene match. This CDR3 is CASSVSPPSGGASDEQFF. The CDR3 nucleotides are TGTGCCAGCAGCGTTTCCCCGCCTAGCGGGGGGGCCTCAGATGAGCAGTTCTTC.

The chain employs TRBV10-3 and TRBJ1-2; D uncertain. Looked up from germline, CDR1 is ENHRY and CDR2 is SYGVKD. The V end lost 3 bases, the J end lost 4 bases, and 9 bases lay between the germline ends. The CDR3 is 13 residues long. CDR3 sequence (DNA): TGTGCCATCAGTGATGAGGGCTTCTATGGCTACACCTTC. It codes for CAISDEGFYGYTF.